What follows are 10 T cell receptor beta chains derived from one specimen sequenced in a study of T cell responses to AZD1222 COVID-19 vaccine. The repertoire was sequenced with immunoSEQ multiplex PCR; TCRdb's copy has only in-frame clones and lacks some. This table holds roughly 30,000 clones, 89% found once. The material was peripheral blood, obtained on day 0 of AZD1222 vaccination. These receptors were obtained from an adult in good health.

This clone occurred a few times. J is TRBJ1-1 and V is TRBV7-9; D perhaps matches TRBD1 (5 bases). CDR3 length: 14 residues. Germline V gives CDR1 SEHNR, CDR2 FQNEAQ (reference sequence). Trimming shortened V by 2 bases and J by 1 base, and 8 bases separated the two germline ends. The CDR3 DNA reads TGTGCCAGCAGCTTACAGGGCTCGAACACTGAAGCTTTCTTT. Residues: CASSLQGSNTEAFF. The whole variable domain, filled in from reference TRBV7-9 and TRBJ1-1, reads DTGVSQNPRHKITKRGQNVTFRCDPISEHNRLYWYRQTLGQGPEFLTYFQNEAQLEKSRLLSDRFSAERPKGSFSTLEIQRTEQGDSAMYLCASSLQGSNTEAFFGQGTRLTVV.

This clone was seen a few times. The chain has TRBV9 and TRBJ1-1, with D maybe TRBD1 (5 bases). The CDR3 totals 15 residues. The germline gives CDR1 SGDLS, CDR2 YYNGEE. V gave up 2 bases and J gave up 3 bases, with 14 bases separating them. The CDR3 DNA reads as TGTGCCAGCAGCGTGGTCGGGGGGTCGCACACTGAAGCTTTCTTT. The encoded protein is CASSVVGGSHTEAFF.

The CDR3 here is CASSLISSDSHYGYTF. CDR3 DNA sequence: TGTGCCAGCAGCTTAATCTCCTCTGACAGCCACTATGGCTACACCTTC. The chain joins TRBV7-9 to TRBJ1-2; maybe TRBD1 (5 bases). The V and J ends lost 2 bases and 3 bases respectively, with 16 bases between them. CDR1 and CDR2 (germline): SEHNR, FQNEAQ (reference sequence). CDR3 length: 16 amino acids.

This chain uses TRBV21-1 with TRBJ1-2; TRBD1, as called in the table, went unchecked against the DNA. TRBV21-1 is termed a pseudogene. CDR3 size: 14 residues. The CDR3 DNA reads as TGTGCCAGCAGCAAGGGACAGGGCTACTATGGCTACACCTTC. Translated, it gives CASSKGQGYYGYTF.

V usage is TRBV4-1 and J usage is TRBJ2-5; D gene unclear. V was clipped by 1 base and J by 4 bases, with 7 bases between them. The CDR3 totals 13 residues. Per the germline V gene, CDR1 is MGHRA and CDR2 is YSYEKL. Written as DNA, the CDR3 is TGCGCCAGCAGCCAAGCCCACCCAGAGACCCAGTACTTC. Its translation: CASSQAHPETQYF.

This chain joins TRBV29-1 and TRBJ1-1; no definite D call. The CDR3 consists of 15 residues. Germline CDR1 is SQVTM and CDR2 is ANQGSEA. Trimming took 0 bases from V and 0 from J, leaving 11 bases between them. CDR3 sequence: CSVEEPPGMNTEAFF. CDR3 bases: TGCAGCGTTGAAGAGCCACCGGGGATGAACACTGAAGCTTTCTTT. Based on the CDR3 plus reference TRBV29-1 and TRBJ1-1, the full variable domain is SAVISQKPSRDICQRGTSLTIQCQVDSQVTMMFWYRQQPGQSLTLIATANQGSEATYESGFVIDKFPISRPNLTFSTLTVSNMSPEDSSIYLCSVEEPPGMNTEAFFGQGTRLTVV.

The V gene is TRBV6-5, the J gene TRBJ2-7; TRBD2 agrees at 7 bases. The CDR3 covers 15 residues. Germline CDR1 MNHEY, CDR2 SVGAGI. V trimming: 5 bases; J trimming: 2 bases; junction bases outside the gene matches: 9. CDR3 loop: CASSRGEGGAYEQYF. The CDR3 region has the DNA TGTGCCAGCAGTAGGGGTGAGGGAGGGGCCTACGAGCAGTACTTC.

As DNA, the CDR3 is TGCGCCAGCAGCCAACCGACAGAGAACACTGAAGCTTTCTTT. As protein: CASSQPTENTEAFF. The chain uses TRBV4-1 and TRBJ1-1; maybe TRBD1 (5 bases). Trimming took off 2 bases at V and 1 base at J, with 8 bases between the two ends. Germline V gives CDR1 MGHRA, CDR2 YSYEKL. The CDR3 contains 14 residues.

This chain joins TRBV7-9 and TRBJ2-1; tentatively, D is TRBD2 (6 bases). Germline V gives CDR1 SEHNR, CDR2 FQNEAQ (reference sequence). The CDR3 covers 16 residues. V lost 5 bases, J lost 3 bases, and 17 bases lay in between. DNA for the CDR3: TGTGCCAGCAGCCCGCGGGGCGGGCTGGGCTACAATGAGCAGTTCTTC. Translated, it gives CASSPRGGLGYNEQFF. The full variable domain, with the rest looked up from reference TRBV7-9 and TRBJ2-1, is DTGVSQNPRHKITKRGQNVTFRCDPISEHNRLYWYRQTLGQGPEFLTYFQNEAQLEKSRLLSDRFSAERPKGSFSTLEIQRTEQGDSAMYLCASSPRGGLGYNEQFFGPGTRLTVL.

The gene calls are TRBV29-1 and TRBJ1-1, with 8 bases fitting TRBD1. The germline V gene encodes CDR1 SQVTM and CDR2 ANQGSEA. V lost 7 bases to trimming and J lost 5 bases; unmatched junction nucleotides: 6. The CDR3 extends over 12 amino acids. CDR3 sequence: CSGRTGRTEAFF. CDR3 DNA: TGCAGCGGCCGGACAGGGCGGACTGAAGCTTTCTTT.